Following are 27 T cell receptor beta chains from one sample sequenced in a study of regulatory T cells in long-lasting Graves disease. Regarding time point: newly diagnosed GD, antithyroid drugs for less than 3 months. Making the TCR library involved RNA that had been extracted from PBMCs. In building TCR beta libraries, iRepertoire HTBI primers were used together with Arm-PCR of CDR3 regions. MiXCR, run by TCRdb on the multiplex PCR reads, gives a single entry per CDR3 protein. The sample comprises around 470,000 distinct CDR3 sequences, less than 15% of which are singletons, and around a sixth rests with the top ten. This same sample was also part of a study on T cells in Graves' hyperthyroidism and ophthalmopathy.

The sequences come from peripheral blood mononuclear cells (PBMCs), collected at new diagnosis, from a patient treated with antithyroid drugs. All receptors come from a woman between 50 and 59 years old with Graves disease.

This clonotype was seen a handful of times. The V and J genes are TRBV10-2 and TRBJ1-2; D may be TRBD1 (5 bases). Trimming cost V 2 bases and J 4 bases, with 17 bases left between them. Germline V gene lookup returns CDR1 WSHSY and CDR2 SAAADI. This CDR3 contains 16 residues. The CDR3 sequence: CASSEPPGPMSYGYTF. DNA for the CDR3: TGCGCCAGCAGTGAGCCTCCGGGACCCATGTCCTATGGCTACACCTTC.

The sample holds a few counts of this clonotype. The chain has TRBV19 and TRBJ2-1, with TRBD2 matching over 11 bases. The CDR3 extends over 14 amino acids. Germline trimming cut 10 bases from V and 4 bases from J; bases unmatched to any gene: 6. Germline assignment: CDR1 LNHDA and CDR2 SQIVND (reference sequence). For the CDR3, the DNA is TGTGCCACCCGTAGCGGGAGGGGGTACAATGAGCAGTTCTTC. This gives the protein CATRSGRGYNEQFF.

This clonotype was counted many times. CDR3 in DNA: TGTGCCAGCAGTTTAGAGCCCCCGGCTGGTTCCACTGGCTACACCTTC. Residues: CASSLEPPAGSTGYTF. V gene TRBV12-3 or TRBV12-4 combines with J gene TRBJ1-2; D is ambiguous. CDR3 length: 16 residues. Trimming took off 1 base at V and 7 bases at J, with 19 bases between the two ends.

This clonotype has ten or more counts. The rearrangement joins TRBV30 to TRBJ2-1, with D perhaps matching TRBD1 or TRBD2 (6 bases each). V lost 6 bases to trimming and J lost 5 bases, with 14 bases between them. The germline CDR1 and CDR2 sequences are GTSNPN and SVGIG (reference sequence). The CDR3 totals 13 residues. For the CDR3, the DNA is TGTGCCTGTGACAGGAGGGGTCACAATGAGCAGTTCTTC. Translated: CACDRRGHNEQFF.

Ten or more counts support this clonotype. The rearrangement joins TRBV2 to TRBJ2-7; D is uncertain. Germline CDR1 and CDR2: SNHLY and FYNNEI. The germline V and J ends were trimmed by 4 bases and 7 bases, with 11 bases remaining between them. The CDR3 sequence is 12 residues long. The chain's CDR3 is CASSVLTGEQYF. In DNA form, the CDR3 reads TGTGCCAGCAGTGTTCTAACTGGGGAGCAGTACTTC.

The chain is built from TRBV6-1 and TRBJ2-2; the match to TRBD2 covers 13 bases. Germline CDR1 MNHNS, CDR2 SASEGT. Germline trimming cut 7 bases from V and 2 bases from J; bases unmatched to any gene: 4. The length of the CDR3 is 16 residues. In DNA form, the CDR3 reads TGTGCCAGCACGACTAGCGGGGGGCCCAACACCGGGGAGCTGTTTTTT. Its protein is CASTTSGGPNTGELFF.

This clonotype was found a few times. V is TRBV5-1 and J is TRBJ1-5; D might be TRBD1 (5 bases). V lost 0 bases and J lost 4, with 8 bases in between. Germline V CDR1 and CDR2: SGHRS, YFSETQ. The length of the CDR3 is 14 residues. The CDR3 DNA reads TGCGCCAGCAGCTTGGGGGACGGTAATCAGCCCCAGCATTTT. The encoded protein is CASSLGDGNQPQHF.

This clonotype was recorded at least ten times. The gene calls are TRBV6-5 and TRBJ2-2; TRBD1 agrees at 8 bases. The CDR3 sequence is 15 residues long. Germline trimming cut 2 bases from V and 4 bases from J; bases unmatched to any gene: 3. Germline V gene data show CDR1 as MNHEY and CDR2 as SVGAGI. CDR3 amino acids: CASSYEDRVTGELFF. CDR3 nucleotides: TGTGCCAGCAGTTACGAGGACAGGGTCACCGGGGAGCTGTTTTTT.

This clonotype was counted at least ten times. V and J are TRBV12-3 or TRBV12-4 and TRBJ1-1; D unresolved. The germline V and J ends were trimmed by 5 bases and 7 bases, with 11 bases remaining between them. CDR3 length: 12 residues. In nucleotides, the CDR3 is TGTGCCAGCAGTCCCGGGGAGTATGAAGCTTTCTTT. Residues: CASSPGEYEAFF.

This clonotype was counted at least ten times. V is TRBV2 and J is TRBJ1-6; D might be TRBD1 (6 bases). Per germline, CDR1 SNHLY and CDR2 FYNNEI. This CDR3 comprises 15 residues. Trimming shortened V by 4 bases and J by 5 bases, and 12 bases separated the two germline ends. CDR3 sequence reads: CASSGNREHNSPLHF. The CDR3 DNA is TGTGCCAGCAGTGGTAACAGGGAACATAATTCACCCCTCCACTTT.

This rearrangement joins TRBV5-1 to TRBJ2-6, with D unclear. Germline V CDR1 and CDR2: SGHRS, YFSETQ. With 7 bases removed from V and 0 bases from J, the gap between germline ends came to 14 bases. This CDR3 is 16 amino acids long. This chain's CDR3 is CASGSTQFSGANVLTF. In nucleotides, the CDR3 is TGCGCCAGCGGATCCACGCAGTTCTCTGGGGCCAACGTCCTGACTTTC.

CDR3 in DNA: TGTGCCAGCAGCTTAGCTGGGGGTAGAGGAGGCTACACCTTC. The encoded protein is CASSLAGGRGGYTF. The chain joins TRBV11-2 to TRBJ1-2; possibly TRBD1 for D (5 bases). V lost 1 base, J lost 8 bases, and 14 bases lay in between. This CDR3 has 14 residues. Germline V gene sequence: CDR1 SGHAT, CDR2 FQNNGV.

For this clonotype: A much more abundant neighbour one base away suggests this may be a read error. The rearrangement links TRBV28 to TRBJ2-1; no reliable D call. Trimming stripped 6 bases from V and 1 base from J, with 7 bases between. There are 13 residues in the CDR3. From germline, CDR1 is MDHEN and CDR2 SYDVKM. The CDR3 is CASSFRSYNEQFF. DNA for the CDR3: TGTGCCAGCAGCTTTAGGTCCTACAATGAGCAGTTCTTC.

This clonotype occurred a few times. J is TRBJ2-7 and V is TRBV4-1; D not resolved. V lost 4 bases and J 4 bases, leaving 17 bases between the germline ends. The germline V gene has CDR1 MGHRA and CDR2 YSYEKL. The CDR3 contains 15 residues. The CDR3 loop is CASSPFGQLRYEQYF. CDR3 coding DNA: TGCGCCAGCAGCCCGTTTGGGCAGCTACGGTACGAGCAGTACTTC.

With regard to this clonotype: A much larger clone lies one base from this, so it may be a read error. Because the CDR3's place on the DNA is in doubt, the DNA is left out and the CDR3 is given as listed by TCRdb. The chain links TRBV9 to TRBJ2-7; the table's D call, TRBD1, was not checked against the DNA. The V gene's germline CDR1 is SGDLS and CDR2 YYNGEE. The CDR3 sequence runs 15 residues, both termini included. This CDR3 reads CASSGGFGEGYEHYF.

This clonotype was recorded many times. The CDR3: CASSSPGQGGQPQHF. The DNA for the CDR3 is TGTGCCAGCAGTTCACCGGGACAGGGGGGTCAGCCCCAGCATTTT. The rearrangement joins TRBV12-3 or TRBV12-4 to TRBJ1-5; 11 positions agree with TRBD1. This CDR3 has 15 residues. The trim removed 4 bases at V and 6 bases at J, leaving 5 bases unmatched.

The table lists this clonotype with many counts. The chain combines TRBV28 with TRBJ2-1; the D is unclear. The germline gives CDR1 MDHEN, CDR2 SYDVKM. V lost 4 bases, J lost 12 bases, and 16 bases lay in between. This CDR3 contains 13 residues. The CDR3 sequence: CASSYDPDFGQFF. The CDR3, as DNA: TGTGCCAGCAGTTACGATCCGGATTTTGGGCAGTTCTTC. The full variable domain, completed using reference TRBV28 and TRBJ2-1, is DVKVTQSSRYLVKRTGEKVFLECVQDMDHENMFWYRQDPGLGLRLIYFSYDVKMKEKGDIPEGYSVSREKKERFSLILESASTNQTSMYLCASSYDPDFGQFFGPGTRLTVL.

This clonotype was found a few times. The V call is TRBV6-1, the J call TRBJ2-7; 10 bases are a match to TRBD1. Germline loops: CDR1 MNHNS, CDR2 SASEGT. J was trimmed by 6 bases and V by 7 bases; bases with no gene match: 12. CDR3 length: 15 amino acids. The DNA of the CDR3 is TGTGCCAGCAACCGGGACAGGGGATCCCCTGGCGAGCAGTACTTC. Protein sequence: CASNRDRGSPGEQYF.

The CDR3 nucleotides read TGTGCCAGCAGTCCCCAGGCGGGATGGGGATACGAGCAGTACTTC. Translating gives CASSPQAGWGYEQYF. This chain links TRBV28 with TRBJ2-7; D is possibly TRBD2 (6 bases). V was trimmed by 5 bases and J by 4 bases, leaving 18 bases between them. This CDR3 comprises 15 residues. The germline V gene encodes CDR1 MDHEN and CDR2 SYDVKM.

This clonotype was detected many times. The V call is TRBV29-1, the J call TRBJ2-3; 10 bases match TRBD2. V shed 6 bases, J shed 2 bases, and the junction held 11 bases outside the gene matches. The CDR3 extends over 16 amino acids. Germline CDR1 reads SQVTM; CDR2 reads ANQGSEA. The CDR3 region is CSVFKLAGLLTDTQYF. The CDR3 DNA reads TGCAGCGTCTTTAAACTAGCGGGACTCCTCACAGATACGCAGTATTTT.

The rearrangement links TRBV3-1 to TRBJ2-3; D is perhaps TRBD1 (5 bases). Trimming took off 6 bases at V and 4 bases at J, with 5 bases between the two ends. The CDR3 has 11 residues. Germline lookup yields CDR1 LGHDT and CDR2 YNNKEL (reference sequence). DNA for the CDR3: TGTGCCAGCAGACAGGCAGATACGCAGTATTTT. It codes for CASRQADTQYF.

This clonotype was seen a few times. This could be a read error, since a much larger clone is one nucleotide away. CDR3 coding DNA: TGTGCCAGCGGCCAATTTTTAGCGGGAGGGACAGATACGCAGTATTTT. Translating it yields CASGQFLAGGTDTQYF. The chain joins TRBV3-1 to TRBJ2-3, with 11 nucleotides matching TRBD2. The CDR3 has 16 residues. Germline assignment: CDR1 LGHDT and CDR2 YNNKEL (reference sequence).

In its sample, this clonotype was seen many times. The CDR3 here is CASSESGFAKNIQYF. In nucleotides, the CDR3 is TGTGCCAGCAGTGAGTCCGGGTTCGCCAAAAACATTCAGTACTTC. This chain connects TRBV2 to TRBJ2-4; unclear D gene. The CDR3 totals 15 residues. V lost 3 bases to trimming and J lost 1 base, with 10 bases between them. Germline V gene lookup returns CDR1 SNHLY and CDR2 FYNNEI.

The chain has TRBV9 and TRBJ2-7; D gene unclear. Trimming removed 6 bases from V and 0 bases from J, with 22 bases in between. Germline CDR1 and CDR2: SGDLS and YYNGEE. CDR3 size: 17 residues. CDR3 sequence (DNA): TGTGCCAGCACCACCCAGGACGGAGCCTTTAGCTCCTACGAGCAGTACTTC. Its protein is CASTTQDGAFSSYEQYF.

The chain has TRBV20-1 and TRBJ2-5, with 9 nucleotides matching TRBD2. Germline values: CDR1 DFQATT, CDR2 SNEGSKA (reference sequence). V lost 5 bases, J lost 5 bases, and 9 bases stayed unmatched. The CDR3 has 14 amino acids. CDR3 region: CSAPDIGLAETQYF. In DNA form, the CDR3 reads TGCAGTGCTCCGGATATCGGACTAGCGGAGACCCAGTACTTC.

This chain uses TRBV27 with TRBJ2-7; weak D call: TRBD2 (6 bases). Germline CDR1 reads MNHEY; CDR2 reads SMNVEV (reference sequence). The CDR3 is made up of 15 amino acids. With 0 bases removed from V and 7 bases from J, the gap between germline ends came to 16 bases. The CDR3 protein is CASSLSPTRPVEQYF. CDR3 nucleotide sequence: TGTGCCAGCAGTTTATCCCCGACTAGACCCGTAGAGCAGTACTTC.

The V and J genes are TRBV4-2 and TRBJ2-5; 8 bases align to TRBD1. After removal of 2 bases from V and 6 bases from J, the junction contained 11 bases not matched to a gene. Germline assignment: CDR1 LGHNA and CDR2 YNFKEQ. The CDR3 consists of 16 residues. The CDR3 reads CASSQYLPGQGQTQYF. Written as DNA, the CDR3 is TGTGCCAGCAGCCAATACCTCCCTGGACAGGGACAGACCCAGTACTTC.